Following are 11 T cell receptor beta chains from one sample sequenced in a study of T cells in Graves' hyperthyroidism and ophthalmopathy. Amplified TCR beta CDR3 regions derived from RNA transcripts. HTBI primers were used for first-round RT-PCR of the TCR CDR3. TCRdb fed the multiplex PCR reads into MiXCR, producing one record per CDR3 protein. This sample carries about 640,000 distinct CDR3 sequences, under 25% of them seen once, and the ten largest clones take 34%. Material for sequencing was blood. Receptor source: a man aged 25-40 years with Graves' ophthalmopathy.

The rearrangement uses TRBV7-2 and TRBJ2-2, with D maybe TRBD2 (6 bases). In germline, CDR1 is SGHTA, CDR2 FQGNSA. The V and J ends lost 2 bases and 3 bases respectively, with 10 bases between them. This CDR3 comprises 15 residues. The CDR3 coding sequence is TGTGCCAGCAGCTTATTAGCGGTTTACACCGGGGAGCTGTTTTTT. This translates into CASSLLAVYTGELFF.

V is TRBV9 and J is TRBJ2-1; D may be TRBD2 (6 bases). Germline V gene sequence: CDR1 SGDLS, CDR2 YYNGEE. Trimming took 3 bases from V and 3 from J, leaving 13 bases between them. The CDR3 covers 15 residues. In DNA, the CDR3 is TGTGCCAGCAGCGAATCCCCGGGACTCTACAATGAGCAGTTCTTC. Protein product: CASSESPGLYNEQFF.

This clonotype was observed a handful of times. This chain uses TRBV15 with TRBJ2-1, with a tentative D call TRBD2 (6 bases). Deletions cut 0 bases from V and 7 bases from J, with 22 bases between. This CDR3 is 18 amino acids long. The V gene's germline CDR1 is LNHNV and CDR2 YYDKDF (reference sequence). Here the CDR3 reads CATSRDGSVAGKDNEQFF. The CDR3, as DNA: TGTGCCACCAGCAGAGATGGGTCGGTGGCGGGAAAGGATAATGAGCAGTTCTTC.

Only a few counts were recorded for this clonotype. J is TRBJ1-4 and V is TRBV7-9; 8 bases line up with TRBD1. The CDR3 runs 13 residues. Unmatched junction bases numbered 7, after V lost 6 bases and J lost 10 bases. Germline CDR1 and CDR2: SEHNR and FQNEAQ (reference sequence). The CDR3 region has the DNA TGTGCCAGCAGACGGACAGGGTTCGCAAAACTGTTTTTT. Translating gives CASRRTGFAKLFF.

This clonotype was detected ten times or more. The chain combines TRBV28 with TRBJ2-2; possibly TRBD2 for D (5 bases). There are 15 residues in the CDR3. Trimming shortened V by 5 bases and J by 4 bases, and 14 bases separated the two germline ends. CDR1 is MDHEN and CDR2 is SYDVKM in the germline V gene. CDR3 nucleotides: TGTGCCAGCAGTCTGGACTCCGCGGGCACCGGGGAGCTGTTTTTT. The encoded protein is CASSLDSAGTGELFF.

A remark on this clonotype: The missing conserved phenylalanine or tryptophan at the end of this CDR3 makes a read error likely. The V and J genes are TRBV18 and TRBJ1-1; D is undetermined. This CDR3 contains 14 residues. V was trimmed by 1 base and J by 1 base, leaving 7 bases between them. The germline V gene encodes CDR1 KGHSH and CDR2 LQKENI. The CDR3 spells CASSPLQKNTEAFL. The DNA for the CDR3 is TGTGCCAGCTCACCACTGCAGAAGAACACTGAAGCTTTCCTT.

This clonotype has more than one count but fewer than ten. The V gene is TRBV6-1, the J gene TRBJ2-2, with 9 bases identical to TRBD1. CDR1 is MNHNS and CDR2 is SASEGT in the germline V gene. The V gene end was trimmed by 5 bases and the J gene end by 5 bases; junction bases not matched to a gene: 9. The CDR3 has 16 amino acids. The CDR3 loop reads CASSPPTGGETGELFF. CDR3 nucleotides: TGTGCCAGCAGTCCACCGACAGGGGGTGAAACCGGGGAGCTGTTTTTT.

Points on this clonotype: This may be a read error, as it is one base from a much larger clone. The chain recombines TRBV5-1 with TRBJ1-1; D uncertain. Per germline, CDR1 SGHRS and CDR2 YFSETQ. V lost 1 base, J lost 1 base, and 11 bases lay in between. CDR3 size: 15 residues. CDR3: CASSLIGEGNTEAFF. In nucleotides, the CDR3 is TGCGCCAGCAGCTTGATCGGGGAGGGGAACACTGAAGCTTTCTTT.

This sequence joins TRBV6-2 or TRBV6-3 and TRBJ2-1; 16 nucleotides line up with TRBD2. Per the germline V gene, CDR1 is MNHEY and CDR2 is SVGEGT. Trimming took 6 bases from V and 7 from J; bases not matched to a gene: 3. The CDR3 loop spans 15 amino acids. CDR3 in DNA: TGTGCCAGCAGGGGACTAGCGGGAGGGGGAAATGAGCAGTTCTTC. Protein sequence: CASRGLAGGGNEQFF.

In regard to this clonotype: Given a much more abundant clone one base away, this may be a read error. This sequence joins TRBV2 and TRBJ1-2; D unclear. The CDR3 is made up of 12 amino acids. V was cut by 4 bases and J by 4 bases, with 7 bases left in between. Per the germline V gene, CDR1 is SNHLY and CDR2 is FYNNEI. The CDR3 DNA is TGTGCCAGCAGTGGGCAGCCCTATGGCTACACCTTC. Amino acid sequence: CASSGQPYGYTF.

The J gene is TRBJ2-7, the V gene TRBV14; tentatively, D is TRBD1 (6 bases). Trimming pared 1 base from V and 7 bases from J, leaving 8 bases between. CDR1 SGHDN and CDR2 FVKESK come from the germline V gene. The CDR3 has 12 residues. CDR3: CASSQVTGEQYF. CDR3 bases: TGTGCCAGCAGCCAAGTAACAGGGGAGCAGTACTTC.